This T cell receptor beta chain was identified in a study of response to subunit inactivated influenza vaccine. Each CDR3 protein gets one entry after TCRdb re-called the RT-PCR reads with MiXCR. The table records roughly 180,000 distinct CDR3 sequences, about a tenth of them present only once. The V gene's germline CDR1 is LNHNV and CDR2 YYDKDF (reference sequence). V lost 2 bases and J lost 0, with 10 bases in between. The CDR3 has 15 amino acids. The sample holds many counts of this clonotype. Its antigen remains unidentified. Study observations and caveats: Each seasonal flu vaccination may recruit only limited new T cells, authors suggested.

The chain is built from TRBV15 and TRBJ1-1; possibly TRBD1 for D (6 bases). This TCR derives from a middle-aged man who received an inactivated influenza vaccine. The source material was non-naive T cells sorted from PBMCs, sampled on the day of vaccination. The CDR3 nucleotides are TGTGCCACCAGCAGACCGGGACAATTGAACACTGAAGCTTTCTTT. It translates to CATSRPGQLNTEAFF.